The T cell receptor beta chain under discussion was sequenced for a study of blood T cell repertoires in COVID-19. As for the study in general: Sources were T cells, B-cell-depleted T cells, or PBMCs; the material itself was cDNA or gDNA.

There are a few counts of this clone. Germline lookup yields CDR1 MDHEN and CDR2 SYDVKM. The V and J ends lost 6 bases and 10 bases, in that order; junction bases with no gene match: 4. This CDR3 is built from 14 residues. In the authors' workflow: Estimation of nucleated cell counts was performed using reference gene primer amplification. Sequencing was performed with immunoSEQ multiplex PCR; in TCRdb, only in-frame clones are kept and a portion is missing. The DNA gave D and trimming, while V, J and clone size come from that table. This table holds over 200,000 clones, roughly 90% found once. Specimen: peripheral blood. The V and J genes are TRBV28 and TRBJ1-6; 12 bases agree with TRBD1. This TCR came from a man in his forties or fifties with active or convalescent COVID-19. The CDR3 nucleotides read TGTGCCAGCAGGTCGGGGACAGGGGGCTCACCCCTCCACTTT. Protein sequence: CASRSGTGGSPLHF.